What follows are 9 T cell receptor beta chains derived from one specimen sequenced in a study of somatic reversion in DOCK8 deficiency. Using EuroClonality-NGS primers, TRB was amplified from approximately 100 ng genomic DNA in one-step amplicon PCR. TCRdb analysed the multiplex PCR reads with MiXCR anew, one entry per CDR3 protein. The top ten hold roughly a tenth of the sample, which has some 4,100 distinct CDR3 sequences, approximately 26% seen once. Sequencing was done on a sample of peripheral blood. The receptors were gathered from a human donor in good health.

This clonotype is classed as medium-sized. CDR3 in amino acids: CASRPRMDGNYGYTF. CDR3 nucleotides: TGTGCCAGTAGGCCAAGGATGGACGGAAACTATGGCTACACCTTC. The chain couples TRBV19 to TRBJ1-2; D unclear. The germline CDR1 and CDR2 sequences are LNHDA and SQIVND (reference sequence). CDR3 size: 15 residues. The V gene lost 6 bases and the J gene lost 2 bases, with 16 bases spanning the gap.

This clonotype qualifies as medium-sized. The V and J genes are TRBV12-3 or TRBV12-4 and TRBJ1-1; D unresolved. The V end was cut by 3 bases, the J end by 5 bases, with 4 bases between. The CDR3 consists of 11 residues. CDR3 nucleotide sequence: TGTGCCAGCAGTTTTGGGACTGAAGCTTTCTTT. Residues: CASSFGTEAFF.

This clonotype was seen a few times. The chain links TRBV3-1 to TRBJ1-3, with D perhaps matching TRBD1 (5 bases). V was pared by 1 base and J by 4 bases, with 14 bases between. The CDR3 loop spans 16 amino acids. Germline CDR1 is LGHDT and CDR2 is YNNKEL (reference sequence). The CDR3 here is CASSQVRDGRGNTIYF. In nucleotides, the CDR3 is TGTGCCAGCAGCCAAGTCCGGGACGGCCGCGGAAACACCATATATTTT.

Sample share makes this clonotype medium-sized (0.01 to 0.1%). This chain uses TRBV12-3 or TRBV12-4 with TRBJ2-7; no clear D gene. This CDR3 has 11 amino acids. V dropped 1 base and J dropped 7 bases, with 5 bases sitting between them. CDR3 loop: CASSLVGEQYF. The CDR3 region has the DNA TGTGCCAGCAGTTTAGTGGGAGAGCAGTACTTC.

This clonotype was observed a few times. The J gene is TRBJ2-2, the V gene TRBV5-1; D not resolved. The CDR3 is 13 amino acids. Germline V gene data show CDR1 as SGHRS and CDR2 as YFSETQ. Trimming cost V 4 bases and J 5 bases, with 9 bases left between them. CDR3 sequence (DNA): TGCGCCAGCAGCAATGTCGGAACCGGGGAGCTGTTTTTT. This codes for CASSNVGTGELFF. The full variable domain, completed using reference TRBV5-1 and TRBJ2-2, is KAGVTQTPRYLIKTRGQQVTLSCSPISGHRSVSWYQQTPGQGLQFLFEYFSETQRNKGNFPGRFSGRQFSNSRSEMNVSTLELGDSALYLCASSNVGTGELFFGEGSRLTVL.

The V gene is TRBV9, the J gene TRBJ2-7, with D possibly being TRBD1 or TRBD2 (5 bases each). The CDR3 sequence is 14 residues long. Trimming removed 5 bases at V and 5 bases at J, with 17 bases between. The germline V gene encodes CDR1 SGDLS and CDR2 YYNGEE. The DNA of the CDR3 is TGTGCCAGCAGTCCGAACGAGGGGTTCAACGAGCAGTACTTC. This encodes CASSPNEGFNEQYF.

Turning to this clonotype: A much larger clone lies one base from this, so it may be a read error. The chain combines TRBV19 with TRBJ1-2, with D perhaps matching TRBD1 (6 bases). The V gene lost 4 bases and the J gene lost 2 bases, with 17 bases spanning the gap. CDR1 and CDR2 from the germline V gene are LNHDA and SQIVND (reference sequence). The CDR3 contains 16 residues. In DNA, the CDR3 is TGTGCCAGTAGTACATTACAGAGGGGGGAAAACTATGGCTACACCTTC. This encodes CASSTLQRGENYGYTF.

J is TRBJ1-1 and V is TRBV5-1; 7 nucleotides line up with TRBD1. Trimming cost V 6 bases and J 1 base; bases outside gene matches: 9. Germline-derived CDR1 and CDR2 are SGHRS and YFSETQ. The CDR3 is 15 amino acids. The CDR3: CASNPGDSRNTEAFF. The CDR3 region has the DNA TGCGCCAGCAATCCCGGGGACAGTCGGAACACTGAAGCTTTCTTT.

A few counts support this clonotype. The V gene is TRBV6-6, the J gene TRBJ1-2; a weak D match, TRBD1 (5 bases). Between the trimmed V and J ends, which lost 0 bases and 0 bases, there was a span of 8 bases. The germline V gene encodes CDR1 MNHNY and CDR2 SVGAGI (reference sequence). CDR3 length: 15 amino acids. The CDR3 sequence: CASSYSTASNYGYTF. DNA of the CDR3: TGTGCCAGCAGTTACTCGACAGCGTCTAACTATGGCTACACCTTC.